The TCR beta chain under discussion was sequenced for a study of CD8+ T cells in alopecia areata (dated by TCRdb to 2017 to 2018). Study-level background: The treated patients took part in an open-label pilot trial in which moderate-to-severe alopecia areata was treated with oral tofacitinib at 5 to 10 mg twice daily. On the human side, TCRbeta sequencing was run on scalp tissue and on sorted CD4+ and CD8+ peripheral blood T cells from healthy controls and from alopecia areata patients with either patchy or totalis/universalis disease. Scalp clonality was compared across normal scalp (n=4), patchy alopecia areata scalp (n=8), and alopecia totalis/universalis scalp (n=8). RNA came from the PAXgene miRNA kit for fixed scalp, the miRNeasy kit for PBMCs, and the RNeasy kit for mouse skin. Tofacitinib-treated patients had biopsies at baseline and at 4 and 24 weeks of treatment, with a later scalp biopsy in several patients. In both human patients and the C3H/HeJ mouse model, the study applied high-throughput TCRbeta sequencing to look at T cell clonal expansion in alopecia areata. TCRbeta CDR3 regions were amplified by immunoSEQ multiplex PCR with 35 Vbeta forward and 13 Jbeta reverse primers. Patients received tofacitinib for 6 to 18 months and were then followed off drug for 6 months to check for delayed response and recurrence. Findings and caveats that apply to the study as a whole: Compared with normal scalp, lesional scalp, particularly in alopecia totalis/universalis, had higher clonality and more expanded CD8+ clones, which suggests antigenic drive. Resident alphabeta T cells in normal human skin are also sequenced, complicating scalp TCR repertoire analysis, unlike mouse skin dominated by gammadelta T cells. Compared with mice, TCR sequences shared between patients were less clear, possibly partly because of HLA diversity across the patient population.

V loses 5 bases of germline sequence and J loses 3 bases, and the interval between the two ends is 13 bases. The germline V gene (reference sequence) yields SEHNR for CDR1 and FQNEAQ for CDR2. From the cysteine up to the phenylalanine, the CDR3 has a length of 14 residues. Only CDR3 DNA remains: 42 bases, in frame from the first base. The time point label, read with the paper, signifies: baseline before oral tofacitinib. Peripheral blood and lesional scalp punch biopsies were obtained from patients with alopecia areata. PBMCs were isolated by density centrifugation and stained for CD3, CD4 and CD8, after which CD4+ and CD8+ T cells were sorted on a FACSAria. Libraries were prepared through the immunoSEQ multiplex PCR assay. To provide template for TCR sequencing, every sample had RNA extracted and reverse transcribed into cDNA. First-strand cDNA was synthesized using SuperScript III with a 2:1 mix of oligo-dT and random hexamers. A synthetic immune receptor repertoire was used to measure amplification bias, and any remaining bias was corrected computationally. The study's own analysis went as follows. Raw reads were preprocessed to remove errors, and CDR3 was defined according to IMGT conventions as the region from the conserved cysteine to phenylalanine. Clonality was calculated as 1 minus Shannon entropy normalized by log2 of the number of productive unique TCRs. Scalp TCRbeta sequences were cross-referenced with sorted blood CD4 and CD8 repertoires so that the CD4 or CD8 identity of scalp clones could be inferred. Imported from immuneACCESS, the table was reduced by TCRdb to in-frame sequences with V and J called. These copies leave out some clones; in studies compared against another copy, an unresolved V gene accounts for under half, and the cause of the remainder is not known. V and J calls and clone size are those listed in that table; D and trimming were worked out from the DNA. The sample table lists some 130,000 clones, 49% of them with a count of one. The ten biggest clones cover around 20% of the sample.

On this clone itself: The target of this receptor is not known. Within one base of it there is no much larger clone, and no base qualities were kept.

The sample here was CD8+ T cells sorted from blood, taken at week 0. The chain uses TRBV7-9 and TRBJ2-5; TRBD1 is a weak D gene call, 6 bases matching. The receptor was derived from a human donor with alopecia areata. The encoded CDR3 is CASSEGQGKETQYF. The DNA sequence follows: TGTGCCAGCAGCGAGGGGCAGGGGAAAGAGACCCAGTACTTC.